The rows below give T cell receptor beta chains drawn from one sample of a study of STAT5B mutations in CD4+ large granular lymphocyte leukemia. Measured with immunoSEQ multiplex PCR; TCRdb has only the in-frame clones, and not every one. The table records 25,000 to 40,000 clones, roughly four fifths of them present only once. The sequenced sample consisted of CD4+ T cells from blood buffy coats. These receptors all stem from a human donor in good health. CDR3s include the opening cysteine and the closing phenylalanine or tryptophan. A D gene is named only where the DNA matches it firmly. Some rows mark clone size as missing; the rest say once, few, many or name a class of expanded clone.

>TRBD1|NA|TRBJ2-7|TRBV29-1
CSVGPTGSYEQYF
TGCAGCGTTGGACCGACAGGGAGCTACGAGCAGTACTTC
>TRBD1|once|TRBJ2-3|TRBV7-9
CASSLTGADTQYF
TGTGCCAGCAGCTTAACAGGGGCAGATACGCAGTATTTT
>TRBD1|NA|TRBJ2-2|TRBV19
CASSNGQGAGAGELFF
TGTGCCAGTAGTAACGGACAGGGGGCCGGCGCCGGGGAGCTGTTTTTT
>TRBD2|NA|TRBJ2-3|TRBV10-3
CAISEPKGLVDRTDTQYF
TGTGCCATCAGTGAACCGAAAGGACTAGTCGACCGGACAGATACGCAGTATTTT
>NA|NA|TRBJ1-2|TRBV27
CASSPRTPVGWFGYTF
TGTGCCAGCAGTCCGCGGACACCGGTGGGCTGGTTTGGCTACACCTTC
>NA|NA|TRBJ2-7|TRBV5-1
CASSLQGKGYEQYF
TGCGCCAGCAGCCTCCAGGGAAAAGGGTACGAGCAGTACTTC
>NA|NA|TRBJ2-2|TRBV19
CASTGTPGELFF
TGTGCCAGTACCGGGACCCCCGGGGAGCTGTTTTTT
>TRBD1|NA|TRBJ2-6|TRBV7-2
CASSPRTGPVSGANVLTF
TGTGCCAGCAGCCCGAGGACAGGGCCAGTCTCTGGGGCCAACGTCCTGACTTTC
>NA|NA|TRBJ2-7|TRBV7-9
CASSLWGADYEQYF
TGTGCCAGCAGCTTATGGGGGGCAGACTACGAGCAGTACTTC
>TRBD1|NA|TRBJ2-7|TRBV18
CASSPPTAGGTYEQYF
TGTGCCAGCTCACCACCGACTGCAGGGGGTACGTACGAGCAGTACTTC
>NA|NA|TRBJ1-2|TRBV7-9
CASSPRDPHYGYTF
TGTGCCAGCAGCCCAAGGGACCCGCACTATGGCTACACCTTC
>NA|NA|TRBJ2-3|TRBV4-2
CASSQDGAGFTDTQYF
TGTGCCAGCAGCCAAGACGGGGCGGGCTTCACAGATACGCAGTATTTT
>NA|NA|TRBJ1-3|TRBV9
CASSVATRMSGNTIYF
TGTGCCAGCAGCGTAGCTACTCGGATGTCTGGAAACACCATATATTTT
>NA|NA|TRBJ2-2|TRBV27
CASSSFGGELFF
TGTGCCAGCAGTTCCTTTGGCGGGGAGCTGTTTTTT
>TRBD1|NA|TRBJ2-7|TRBV5-1
CASSQQTGNYEQYF
TGCGCCAGCAGCCAGCAGACAGGGAACTACGAGCAGTACTTC
>TRBD1|NA|TRBJ2-2|TRBV19
CASSRRGPPNTGELFF
TGTGCCAGTAGCCGCAGGGGGCCTCCGAACACCGGGGAGCTGTTTTTT
>NA|few|TRBJ1-1|TRBV30
CAWSVGNLAAFF
TGTGCCTGGAGTGTCGGCAATCTGGCAGCTTTCTTT
>TRBD2|NA|TRBJ2-5|TRBV6-6
CASSYRLAGGQETQYF
TGTGCCAGCAGTTATCGACTAGCGGGGGGGCAAGAGACCCAGTACTTC
>TRBD1|NA|TRBJ1-1|TRBV19
CASSIRGRVTNTEAFF
TGTGCCAGTAGTATCAGGGGGCGCGTTACGAACACTGAAGCTTTCTTT